Listed below are T cell receptor beta chains from one sample, sequenced in a study of a mutant IDH1 vaccine in newly diagnosed glioma. These receptors' antigens are unknown. Profiled with immunoSEQ multiplex PCR; TCRdb holds only in-frame clones, not every one. The sample lists tens of thousands of clones; 84% were seen once. This specimen was PBMCs, taken from a glioma patient whose treatment included an IDH1 peptide vaccine. The source is a man aged 18 to 29 with glioma. CDR3s include the opening cysteine and the closing phenylalanine or tryptophan. A D gene is named only where the DNA matches it firmly.

J: TRBJ2-4; D: TRBD2; V: TRBV11-2; CDR3: CASSQPSGSDIQYF
J: TRBJ1-2; D: .; V: TRBV5-4; CDR3: CASSSRGAGGGYTF
J: TRBJ1-1; D: .; V: TRBV28; CDR3: CASSLPRRTNTEAFF
J: TRBJ2-1; D: .; V: TRBV29-1; CDR3: CSVVVDYNEQFF
J: TRBJ2-3; D: TRBD2; V: TRBV5-4; CDR3: CASSLWTSGGARGADTQYF
J: TRBJ1-3; D: TRBD1; V: TRBV5-1; CDR3: CASSRDSVNSGNTIYF
J: TRBJ2-1; D: .; V: TRBV2; CDR3: CASKSGSLAYNEQFF
J: TRBJ1-2; D: .; V: TRBV18; CDR3: CASSRLDVGYGYTF
J: TRBJ2-7; D: TRBD1; V: TRBV27; CDR3: CASKHTGGVYEQYF
J: TRBJ2-2; D: .; V: TRBV27; CDR3: CATKGVSSPGAGAGELFF
J: TRBJ1-5; D: TRBD1; V: TRBV6-1; CDR3: CASSRFGQGPQPQHF
J: TRBJ2-1; D: TRBD2; V: TRBV6-1; CDR3: CASRALAGGPSEQFF
J: TRBJ1-2; D: .; V: TRBV20-1; CDR3: CSATYGYTF
J: TRBJ2-7; D: .; V: TRBV23-1; CDR3: CASSRRHLSYEQYF
J: TRBJ2-1; D: .; V: TRBV4-3; CDR3: CASSPIQGFNEQFF
J: TRBJ2-7; D: .; V: TRBV7-8; CDR3: CASSLSLDLVSVRGQYF
J: TRBJ1-1; D: .; V: TRBV28; CDR3: CASSLMVSEAFF
J: TRBJ1-6; D: TRBD1; V: TRBV27; CDR3: CASSLGLGQGHSPLHF
J: TRBJ2-5; D: TRBD1; V: TRBV19; CDR3: CASSLRQGGQETQYF
J: TRBJ1-2; D: .; V: TRBV6-6; CDR3: CASRLQVGYGYTF
J: TRBJ1-4; D: .; V: TRBV18; CDR3: CASSPLKDYHEKLFF
J: TRBJ1-1; D: TRBD1; V: TRBV7-2; CDR3: CASSKGGWRTEAFF
J: TRBJ1-5; D: .; V: TRBV18; CDR3: CASSPPGRNSNQPQHF
J: TRBJ2-1; D: .; V: TRBV4-1; CDR3: CASTQGHSTYNEQFF
J: TRBJ2-3; D: TRBD2; V: TRBV27; CDR3: CASSLSIGAAGASTDTQYF
J: TRBJ1-2; D: .; V: TRBV6-5; CDR3: CASSTQALHGYTF
J: TRBJ2-2; D: .; V: TRBV6-1; CDR3: CASSVGGSGELFF
J: TRBJ2-1; D: .; V: TRBV27; CDR3: CASSERSSYNEQFF
J: TRBJ1-2; D: TRBD1; V: TRBV9; CDR3: CASSPRTGANYGYTF
J: TRBJ1-1; D: .; V: TRBV6-5; CDR3: CASSRVGTEAFF
J: TRBJ1-1; D: .; V: TRBV6-4; CDR3: CASSDLSGGATEAFF
J: TRBJ1-2; D: .; V: TRBV4-2; CDR3: CASSQSQGNYGYTF
J: TRBJ2-7; D: TRBD2; V: TRBV9; CDR3: CASSLSGHYEQYF
J: TRBJ1-1; D: .; V: TRBV2; CDR3: CASWTQQGTEAFF
J: TRBJ2-1; D: .; V: TRBV25-1; CDR3: CASSEGHNNEQFF
J: TRBJ2-7; D: TRBD1; V: TRBV27; CDR3: CASNIKGAIGEQYF
J: TRBJ1-1; D: .; V: TRBV7-6; CDR3: CASSPGGGDQDTEAFF
J: TRBJ2-2; D: TRBD2; V: TRBV7-2; CDR3: CASSFTSGGGTGELFF
J: TRBJ2-7; D: .; V: TRBV5-3; CDR3: CARSSRVPSYEQYF
J: TRBJ1-2; D: TRBD1; V: TRBV18; CDR3: CASSPGQGNYGYTF
J: TRBJ1-2; D: .; V: TRBV11-2; CDR3: CASSRSPNYGYTF
J: TRBJ2-2; D: TRBD2; V: TRBV4-3; CDR3: CASSQDWTSGYTGELFF
J: TRBJ2-5; D: .; V: TRBV2; CDR3: CARGDRAAKTQYF
J: TRBJ2-7; D: .; V: TRBV29-1; CDR3: CSVEKGNSYEQYF
J: TRBJ2-2; D: .; V: TRBV5-1; CDR3: CASGRGGELFF
J: TRBJ1-1; D: TRBD1; V: TRBV28; CDR3: CASSSDRENTEAFF